A selection of T cell receptor beta chains follows, all from one sample in a study of control samples from healthy donors and cancer patients. The table came from immunoSEQ multiplex PCR; TCRdb's copy has only in-frame clones and leaves some out. The sample holds about 140,000 clones; 80% to 95% are singletons and the top ten take 10% to 12%. The sequenced sample consisted of blood. The receptors derive from a man younger than 45 in good health. Both conserved end residues are part of each CDR3. D genes are given only for firm matches. The size entry is marked missing in some rows and otherwise reads once, few, many or a size class.

J | size | D | V | DNA | CDR3
TRBJ2-1 | NA | TRBD2 | TRBV11-1 | TGTGCCAGCAGCCCGAGGACTAGCGAGGGTGAGCAGTTCTTC | CASSPRTSEGEQFF
TRBJ2-3 | NA | NA | TRBV6-4 | TGTGCCAGCAGACAGAATGGAGGGTCGGATACGCAGTATTTT | CASRQNGGSDTQYF
TRBJ2-3 | NA | TRBD2 | TRBV19 | TGTGCCAGTAGTGTCGGACTAGCGGCGAGCACAGATACGCAGTATTTT | CASSVGLAASTDTQYF
TRBJ2-7 | NA | NA | TRBV6-5 | TGTGCCAGCGCCCCGAGGACAGAGTCCTACGAGCAGTACTTC | CASAPRTESYEQYF
TRBJ1-1 | NA | NA | TRBV28 | TGTGCCAGCAGTAGGAGGCCAGCAAGCGAAGCTTTCTTT | CASSRRPASEAFF
TRBJ1-2 | once | TRBD1 | TRBV6-5 | TGTGCCAGCAGCAGGACAGGGGGCTATGGCTACACCTTC | CASSRTGGYGYTF
TRBJ2-2 | NA | NA | TRBV15 | TGTGCCACCAGCGAGATGACGGGGTCGTCCGGGGAGCTGTTTTTT | CATSEMTGSSGELFF
TRBJ1-4 | few | NA | TRBV30 | TGTGCCTGGAGTGTCCTGGGAACACCTGAAAAACTGTTTTTT | CAWSVLGTPEKLFF
TRBJ2-5 | NA | NA | TRBV25-1 | TGTGCCAGCAGCGGCAACCAAGAGACCCAGTACTTC | CASSGNQETQYF
TRBJ1-6 | NA | NA | TRBV2 | TGTGCCAGCAGCCTGGGACCTAATAATTCACCCCTCCACTTT | CASSLGPNNSPLHF
TRBJ2-7 | NA | TRBD1 | TRBV5-6 | TGTGCCAGCAGCCTTATCGGGACAGGGGGCTACGAGCAGTACTTC | CASSLIGTGGYEQYF
TRBJ2-7 | NA | NA | TRBV6-5 | TGTGCCAGCAGCAACAGGTACGAGCAGTACTTC | CASSNRYEQYF
TRBJ1-1 | NA | NA | TRBV6-5 | TGTGCCAGCACGCCAACAGTGAACACTGAAGCTTTCTTT | CASTPTVNTEAFF
TRBJ1-1 | NA | NA | TRBV15 | TGTGCCACCAGCAGAGATTTAGGTACGTTGGGGACTGAAGCTTTCTTT | CATSRDLGTLGTEAFF
TRBJ2-1 | NA | TRBD2 | TRBV9 | TGTGCCAGCAGCGTAGGGGATCCGGGACTAGCGGGAGGGAAACACAATGAGCAGTTCTTC | CASSVGDPGLAGGKHNEQFF
TRBJ2-3 | NA | TRBD1 | TRBV28 | TGTGCCAGCAGGGTTCCAGGGGGCGCAGATACGCAGTATTTT | CASRVPGGADTQYF
TRBJ2-3 | once | NA | TRBV3-1/TRBV3-2 | TGTGCCAGCAGCCAAGAGTGGGCTAGCACAGATACGCAGTATTTT | CASSQEWASTDTQYF
TRBJ2-2 | NA | NA | TRBV27 | TGTGCCAGCAGCTGGACAGCGAACACCGGGGAGCTGTTTTTT | CASSWTANTGELFF
TRBJ2-1 | NA | TRBD2 | TRBV5-1 | TGCGCCAGCAGCTCGGGACTAGCGGGAGCGGTCTACAATGAGCAGTTCTTC | CASSSGLAGAVYNEQFF
TRBJ2-2 | NA | TRBD1 | TRBV9 | TGTGCCAGCAGCGCCCGTCGGGACAGACTAAACACCGGGGAGCTGTTTTTT | CASSARRDRLNTGELFF
TRBJ1-2 | NA | TRBD1 | TRBV4-1 | TGCGCCAGCAGCCAACCCACCGAAAAGACAGGGGACTATGGCTACACCTTC | CASSQPTEKTGDYGYTF
TRBJ2-2 | NA | NA | TRBV9 | TGTGCCAGCAGCGTAGTGAGGGACCCCGGGGAGCTGTTTTTT | CASSVVRDPGELFF
TRBJ2-1 | NA | NA | TRBV9 | TGTGCCAGCAGCCAGAGGATGGGCGGGACGAACAATGAGCAGTTCTTC | CASSQRMGGTNNEQFF
TRBJ1-2 | NA | NA | TRBV5-6 | TGTGCCAGCAGCTTGCGTGGGTATCCCTATGGCTACACCTTC | CASSLRGYPYGYTF
TRBJ2-2 | few | TRBD1 | TRBV4-3 | TGCGCCAGCAGCCAACGACGGGACAGGGGGCCCACCGGGGAGCTGTTTTTT | CASSQRRDRGPTGELFF
TRBJ2-1 | once | NA | TRBV7-9 | TGTGCCAGCAGCTTATTCCCAAACAATGAGCAGTTCTTC | CASSLFPNNEQFF
TRBJ2-1 | NA | TRBD2 | TRBV4-1 | TGCGCCAGCAGCCTAGCGGGGGTCGATGAGCAGTTCTTC | CASSLAGVDEQFF
TRBJ1-1 | NA | NA | TRBV5-1 | TGCGCCAGCAGCTTGGCAGGACAAACGGTTAACACTGAAGCTTTCTTT | CASSLAGQTVNTEAFF
TRBJ2-2 | NA | NA | TRBV6-5 | TGTGCCAGCAAAAACCAGGGGAGGCGTGGGGGGGAGCTGTTTTTT | CASKNQGRRGGELFF
TRBJ1-4 | NA | NA | TRBV5-6 | TGTGCCAGCAGCTTGATCATGGGCGGTGAAAAACTGTTTTTT | CASSLIMGGEKLFF
TRBJ2-3 | NA | NA | TRBV5-1 | TGCGCCAGCCGCGTAGACACAGATACGCAGTATTTT | CASRVDTDTQYF
TRBJ2-7 | NA | TRBD1 | TRBV27 | TGTGCCAGCAGTTCGGACAGGGGGGACTACGAGCAGTACTTC | CASSSDRGDYEQYF
TRBJ1-5 | NA | NA | TRBV13 | TGTGCCAGCAGCTTAGCGGGCAGTGGGCAGCCCCAGCATTTT | CASSLAGSGQPQHF
TRBJ2-1 | NA | NA | TRBV3-1/TRBV3-2 | TGTGCCAGCAGCCAGGCTCGTTTGAGGTACAATGAGCAGTTCTTC | CASSQARLRYNEQFF
TRBJ2-3 | NA | NA | TRBV6-4 | TGTGCCAGCAGTGAAAGCGATCCAGATACGCAGTATTTT | CASSESDPDTQYF
TRBJ2-4 | NA | TRBD2 | TRBV6-2/TRBV6-3 | TGTGCCAGCAGTTACTCGGGACTAGCGGGAGTAGGTGACATTCAGTACTTC | CASSYSGLAGVGDIQYF
TRBJ2-3 | NA | NA | TRBV5-1 | TGCGCCAGCAGCTTAAAACTTACAGATACGCAGTATTTT | CASSLKLTDTQYF
TRBJ2-3 | NA | TRBD2 | TRBV7-7 | TGTGCTAGCAGCCCGGGACTAGGACTCACAGATACGCAGTATTTT | CASSPGLGLTDTQYF
TRBJ1-2 | NA | NA | TRBV7-8 | TGTGCCAGCAGCTTAGTGCCAGGATCGATAGAGGGCTACACCTTC | CASSLVPGSIEGYTF
TRBJ1-5 | NA | TRBD1 | TRBV2 | TGTGCCAGCTCGGGACAGGGGGCGGGGCAGCCCCAGCATTTT | CASSGQGAGQPQHF